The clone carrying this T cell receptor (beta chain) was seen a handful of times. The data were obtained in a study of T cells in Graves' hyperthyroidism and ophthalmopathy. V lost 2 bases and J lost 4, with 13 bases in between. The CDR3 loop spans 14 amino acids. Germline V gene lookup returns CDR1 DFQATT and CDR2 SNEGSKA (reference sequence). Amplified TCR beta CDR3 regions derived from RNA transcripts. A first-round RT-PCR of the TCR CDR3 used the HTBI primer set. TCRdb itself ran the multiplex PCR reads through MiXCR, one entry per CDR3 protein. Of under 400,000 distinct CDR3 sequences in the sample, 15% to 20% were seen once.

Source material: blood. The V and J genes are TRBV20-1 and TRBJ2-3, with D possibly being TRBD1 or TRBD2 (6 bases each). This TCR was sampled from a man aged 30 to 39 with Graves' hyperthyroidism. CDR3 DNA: TGCAGTGCTAGAAGGGGGGCGGAGGCAGATACGCAGTATTTT. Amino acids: CSARRGAEADTQYF.